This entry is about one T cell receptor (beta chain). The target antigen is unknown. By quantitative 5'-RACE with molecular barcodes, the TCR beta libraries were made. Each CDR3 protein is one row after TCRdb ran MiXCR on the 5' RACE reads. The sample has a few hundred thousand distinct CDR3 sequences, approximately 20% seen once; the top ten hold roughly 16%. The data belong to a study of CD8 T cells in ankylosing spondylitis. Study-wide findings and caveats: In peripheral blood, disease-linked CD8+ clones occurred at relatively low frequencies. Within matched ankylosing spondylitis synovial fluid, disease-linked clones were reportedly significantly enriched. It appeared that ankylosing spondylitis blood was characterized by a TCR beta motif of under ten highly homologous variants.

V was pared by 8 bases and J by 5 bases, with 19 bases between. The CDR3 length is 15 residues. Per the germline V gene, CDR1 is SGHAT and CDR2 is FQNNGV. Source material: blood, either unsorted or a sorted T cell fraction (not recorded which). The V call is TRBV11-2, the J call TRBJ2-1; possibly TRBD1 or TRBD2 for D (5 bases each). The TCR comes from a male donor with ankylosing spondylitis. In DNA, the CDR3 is TGTGCCAGCGTGTGGTGGGACCAATCTCACAATGAGCAGTTCTTC. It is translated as CASVWWDQSHNEQFF.